A single sample is the source of the 8 T cell receptor delta chains below, sequenced in a study of γδ T cells in repeated Plasmodium falciparum infection. Flow sorting of PBMC yielded separate Vgamma9/Vdelta2+ and Vdelta2-negative gammadelta T cell populations for bulk repertoire analysis. TCRdb called clones anew from the multiplex PCR reads with CATT. Seen here are tens of thousands of delta-chain clones, over 1.5% observed once, and the top ten hold 7.5% to 10%. The specimen was gamma-delta T cells from blood. The source of these receptors is a pool of human donors (malaria-infected and uninfected, not separated).

This clone showed up just a few times. The protein held in TCRdb is that of a much larger clone and does not match this DNA's translation at residue 12, likely because of a read error; the protein shown is translated from the DNA. The chain has TRDV1 and TRDJ1; maybe TRDD3 (5 bases). This CDR3 has 15 amino acids. Germline lookup yields CDR1 TSWWSYY and CDR2 QGS. The chain's CDR3 is CALGKLRGSRDELIF. The CDR3, as DNA: TGTGCTCTTGGGAAACTGAGGGGTTCGCGGGATGAACTCATCTTT.

This clone was counted many times. A read error is the likely source, as a far larger clone sits one nucleotide away. The same CDR3 also results from other DNA sequences found in this sample. This rearrangement joins TRDV1 to TRDJ1, with a possible D match to TRDD2 (5 bases). This CDR3 is 18 amino acids long. Trimming took 3 bases from V and 5 from J, leaving 25 bases between them. Germline CDR1 is TSWWSYY and CDR2 is QGS. The CDR3 DNA reads as TGTGCTCTTGGGGAGCTTAGGTCCCCTACTCCGGGTACAGATAAACTCATCTTT. Its protein is CALGELRSPTPGTDKLIF.

In this sample, this clone turned up a few times. This DNA's translation differs at residue 15 from TCRdb's protein, which comes from a much larger clone; a read error is likely, and the protein shown is translated from the DNA. The V gene is TRDV1, the J gene TRDJ1; TRDD3 might be the D (5 bases). The J gene, left out of TCRdb, was set here by checking the DNA against germline. V was pared by 0 bases and J by 0 bases, with 32 bases between. Germline lookup yields CDR1 TSWWSYY and CDR2 QGS. The CDR3 runs 23 residues. The CDR3 sequence: CALGELNAAFLLGAPGYTDKLIF. For the CDR3, the DNA is TGTGCTCTTGGGGAACTTAACGCCGCTTTTTTACTAGGGGCCCCTGGGTACACCGATAAACTCATCTTT.

This clone was observed a few times. The amino acid sequence in TCRdb belongs to a much larger clone and departs from this DNA's translation at residue 8, likely a sequencing read error; the sequence shown is translated from the DNA. The V gene is TRDV1, but the J gene lacks a call; TRDD3, as called in the table, went unchecked against the DNA. The CDR3 contains 20 residues. CDR1 TSWWSYY and CDR2 QGS come from the germline V gene. The chain's CDR3 is CALGAPKSLQPGGYSDKLIF. CDR3 nucleotides: TGTGCTCTTGGGGCCCCGAAGTCCCTACAACCTGGGGGATATTCCGATAAACTTATCTTT.

Note on this clone: This is likely an artifact of a read error, given a far larger clone one base away. The sample contains more than one DNA sequence encoding this CDR3. Called V gene: TRDV1; the J gene was not called; the table's D call TRDD3 went unverified against the DNA. This CDR3 comprises 18 residues. The germline V gene has CDR1 TSWWSYY and CDR2 QGS. The DNA for the CDR3 is TGTGCTCTTGGGACCCACCTGGGGGATAAGTATAACACCGATAAACTCATCTTC. Encoded protein: CALGTHLGDKYNTDKLIF.

The table lists this clone with a few counts. The protein TCRdb gives is from a much larger clone and does not agree with this DNA's translation at residue 4, likely a read error; the protein shown here comes from the DNA. The gene calls are TRDV3 and TRDJ1; the D is unclear. Germline V lookup: CDR1 TVYSNPD, CDR2 GDNSRS (reference sequence). The V end was cut by 3 bases, the J end by 0 bases, with 20 bases between. This CDR3 has 16 amino acids. CDR3 region: CAFTRPCRGYTDKLIF. The CDR3 nucleotides are TGTGCCTTCACCCGACCCTGTCGGGGTTACACCGATAAACTCATCTTT.

On this clone: The amino acid sequence in TCRdb belongs to a much larger clone and departs from this DNA's translation at residue 5, likely a sequencing read error; the sequence shown is translated from the DNA. This sequence joins TRDV1 and TRDJ1; D unresolved. The CDR3 totals 14 residues. The germline V gene encodes CDR1 TSWWSYY and CDR2 QGS. V was cut by 7 bases and J by 1 base, with 13 bases left in between. DNA for the CDR3: TGTGCTCTTGTGGTTTCCGTCTTCACCGATAAACTCATCTTT. It specifies CALVVSVFTDKLIF.

Comments on this clone: A far larger clone is one base from this, pointing to a likely read error. Other DNA sequences from this sample encode an identical CDR3 as well. The rearrangement joins TRDV1 to TRDJ1; TRDD3 aligns across 11 bases. The J gene, not given by TCRdb, was assigned here from a germline match of the nucleotide sequence. The CDR3 extends over 28 amino acids. Germline trimming cut 4 bases from V and 0 bases from J; bases unmatched to any gene: 40. The germline V gene encodes CDR1 TSWWSYY and CDR2 QGS. CDR3 in DNA: TGTGCTCTTGGGGGCCCCTACAGGACCTTACATTCCTTATTACTGGGGGATATTTCTTTTGGCTACACCGATAAACTCATCTTT. The encoded protein is CALGGPYRTLHSLLLGDISFGYTDKLIF.